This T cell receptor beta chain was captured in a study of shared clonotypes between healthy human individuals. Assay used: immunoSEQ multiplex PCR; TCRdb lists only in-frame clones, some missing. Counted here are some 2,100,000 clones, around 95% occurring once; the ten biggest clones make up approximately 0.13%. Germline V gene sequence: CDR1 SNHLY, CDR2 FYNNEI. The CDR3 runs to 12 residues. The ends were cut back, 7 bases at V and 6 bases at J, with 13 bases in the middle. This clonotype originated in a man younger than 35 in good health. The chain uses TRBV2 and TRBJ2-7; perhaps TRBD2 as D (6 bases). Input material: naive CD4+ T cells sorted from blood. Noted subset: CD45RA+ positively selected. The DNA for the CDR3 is TGTGCCAGCAAAATTGAAGCGGGCGAGCAGTACTTC. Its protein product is CASKIEAGEQYF.